This T cell receptor beta chain emerged from a study of OX40 agonist ivuxolimab in advanced cancers. Turning to the study itself: Patients in the trial were receiving intravenous ivuxolimab every 2 weeks, at doses of 0.01 to 10 mg/kg. Dose-escalation cases comprised hepatocellular carcinoma, melanoma, renal cell or head and neck cancer.

Libraries were prepared by immunoSEQ multiplex PCR; TCRdb keeps only in-frame clonotypes and omits some of them. The table records about 98,000 clones, around nine tenths of them present only once. The CDR3 runs 13 residues. The J segment lost 7 bases and the V segment lost 3 bases, leaving 3 bases of the junction unmatched. Germline lookup yields CDR1 KGHSH and CDR2 LQKENI. Concerning this clone itself: Antigen specificity is unknown. Different DNA sequences within this sample yield the same CDR3.

The study's findings and limits: Also showing low normalized T-cell clonal expansion were some of the nonresponders.

The chain uses TRBV18 and TRBJ1-1; 9 nucleotides line up with TRBD1. The TCR was taken from an adult with an advanced solid tumor such as melanoma, head and neck, liver or kidney cancer. The sample in question was CD4+ or CD8+ T cells sorted from blood, obtained in a trial of the OX40 agonist ivuxolimab. This chain's CDR3 is CASSPGTGNEAFF. CDR3 in DNA: TGTGCCAGCTCACCTGGGACAGGGAATGAAGCTTTCTTT.